The 27 T cell receptor beta chains below come from one sample, sequenced in a study of blood T cell repertoires in COVID-19. Sequencing was performed with immunoSEQ multiplex PCR; in TCRdb, only in-frame clones are kept and a portion is missing. The sample carries around 110,000 clones, roughly four fifths recorded once. Sequencing was carried out using peripheral blood. All receptors derive from a man between 65 and 85 years old with active or convalescent COVID-19.

The chain joins TRBV18 to TRBJ1-5; 7 nucleotides agree with TRBD1. The V gene end was trimmed by 3 bases and the J gene end by 1 base; junction bases not matched to a gene: 6. The CDR3 is 16 residues long. Per germline, CDR1 KGHSH and CDR2 LQKENI. CDR3 coding DNA: TGTGCCAGCTCACCTTCGGGACAGACGAGCAATCAGCCCCAGCATTTT. It specifies CASSPSGQTSNQPQHF.

The chain carries TRBV3-1 (or the pseudogene TRBV3-2) and TRBJ1-5, with unresolved D. Deletions cut 0 bases from V and 5 bases from J, with 11 bases between. This CDR3 region has 15 residues. Germline lookup yields CDR1 LGHDT and CDR2 YNNKEL (reference sequence). The CDR3 nucleotides read TGTGCCAGCAGCCAAGATTCACGGGTATATCAGCCCCAGCATTTT. Its protein is CASSQDSRVYQPQHF.

The gene calls are TRBV11-3 and TRBJ1-1; possibly TRBD1 for D (6 bases). This CDR3 has 14 residues. Trimming stripped 1 base from V and 7 bases from J, with 13 bases between. Germline V CDR1 and CDR2: SGHNT, YENEEA. CDR3 residues: CASSLVSGAGEAFF. DNA of the CDR3: TGTGCCAGCAGCTTAGTTTCAGGGGCTGGTGAAGCTTTCTTT.

This clone appeared a single time. V usage is TRBV11-2 and J usage is TRBJ2-1, with TRBD2 matching 11 bases. The CDR3 extends over 18 amino acids. J was trimmed by 10 bases and V by 4 bases; bases with no gene match: 18. Per germline, CDR1 SGHAT and CDR2 FQNNGV. CDR3 amino acids: CASSSRRELAGEIWEQFF. The CDR3 DNA reads TGTGCCAGCAGCTCTAGGCGGGAACTAGCGGGGGAAATATGGGAGCAGTTCTTC.

The gene calls are TRBV6-2 or TRBV6-3 and TRBJ1-6, with D unclear. This CDR3 region has 15 residues. Germline V lookup: CDR1 MNHEY, CDR2 SVGEGT. V was trimmed by 0 bases and J by 7 bases, leaving 10 bases between them. The CDR3 reads CASSYSAEPNSPLHF. The CDR3 coding sequence is TGTGCCAGCAGTTACTCGGCAGAACCGAATTCACCCCTCCACTTT.

V usage is TRBV12-5 and J usage is TRBJ2-1, with unresolved D. Trimming left V 6 bases short and J 2 bases short, with 5 bases between. The CDR3 has 12 amino acids. CDR1 and CDR2 from the germline V gene are LGHNT and FRNRAP. Here the CDR3 reads CASGTAYNEQFF. DNA for the CDR3: TGTGCTAGTGGCACAGCCTACAATGAGCAGTTCTTC. Full variable domain (rest looked up from reference TRBV12-5 and TRBJ2-1): DARVTQTPRHKVTEMGQEVTMRCQPILGHNTVFWYRQTMMQGLELLAYFRNRAPLDDSGMPKDRFSAEMPDATLATLKIQPSEPRDSAVYFCASGTAYNEQFFGPGTRLTVL.

This clone occurred once. J is TRBJ1-4 and V is TRBV7-8; 7 bases agree with TRBD1. Germline V gene sequence: CDR1 SGHVS, CDR2 FQNEAQ. This CDR3 has 14 amino acids. Trimming cost V 5 bases and J 4 bases; bases outside gene matches: 4. CDR3 DNA sequence: TGTGCCAGCAGCCGCGGGACAGTTAATGAAAAACTGTTTTTT. This encodes CASSRGTVNEKLFF.

The chain couples TRBV28 to TRBJ2-3, with TRBD2 identical over 11 bases. Germline CDR1 is MDHEN and CDR2 is SYDVKM. The CDR3 runs to 17 residues. The trim removed 3 bases at V and 5 bases at J, leaving 10 bases unmatched. The CDR3 loop is CASSLTSGTHLGDTQYF. In nucleotides, the CDR3 is TGTGCCAGCAGTTTGACTAGCGGGACTCATTTAGGAGATACGCAGTATTTT.

The rearrangement uses TRBV2 and TRBJ2-1; D ambiguous. The CDR3 length is 14 residues. Trimming left V 6 bases short and J 0 bases short, with 9 bases between. Looked up from germline, CDR1 is SNHLY and CDR2 is FYNNEI. CDR3 residues: CASSPDSSYNEQFF. The CDR3, as DNA: TGTGCCAGCAGCCCCGATAGCTCCTACAATGAGCAGTTCTTC.

In this sample, this clone turned up a few times. V and J are TRBV6-5 and TRBJ1-5; D may be TRBD1 (6 bases). CDR1 is MNHEY, CDR2 SVGAGI, per germline. The CDR3 is 15 amino acids. Between the trimmed V and J ends, which lost 6 bases and 1 base, there was a span of 13 bases. CDR3 residues: CASSSGGQSNQPQHF. The CDR3 coding sequence is TGTGCCAGCAGCAGTGGAGGACAGAGCAATCAGCCCCAGCATTTT.

This clone has a handful of counts. The chain carries TRBV30 and TRBJ1-1; 8 bases are a match to TRBD1. The germline CDR1 and CDR2 sequences are GTSNPN and SVGIG (reference sequence). This CDR3 has 15 amino acids. The V and J ends lost 1 base and 10 bases, in that order; junction bases with no gene match: 14. CDR3: CAWSDQRQGSGVAFF. The CDR3 DNA reads TGTGCCTGGAGTGATCAAAGACAGGGGAGCGGGGTAGCTTTCTTT.

The chain joins TRBV7-9 to TRBJ2-7; TRBD2 agrees at 10 bases. This CDR3 contains 15 residues. With V trimmed by 3 bases and J by 2 bases, 4 bases remained unmatched. Germline lookup yields CDR1 SEHNR and CDR2 FQNEAQ (reference sequence). CDR3 nucleotide sequence: TGTGCCAGCAGCTTGAAGCTAGCGGGGGCCTACGAGCAGTACTTC. This gives the protein CASSLKLAGAYEQYF.

The genes are TRBV19 and TRBJ2-1; 8 bases map to TRBD1. The CDR3 sequence is 14 residues long. Germline assignment: CDR1 LNHDA and CDR2 SQIVND (reference sequence). V gave up 0 bases and J gave up 8 bases; unmatched junction bases: 3. The CDR3 region is CASSIDRGQDEQFF. The CDR3 DNA is TGTGCCAGTAGTATAGACAGGGGGCAGGATGAGCAGTTCTTC.

This chain connects TRBV19 to TRBJ2-1; 11 bases fit TRBD2. Germline lookup yields CDR1 LNHDA and CDR2 SQIVND (reference sequence). This CDR3 region has 14 residues. V lost 6 bases, J lost 7 bases, and 5 bases stayed unmatched. The CDR3 reads CASSRSGGGNEQFF. The CDR3 region has the DNA TGTGCCAGTAGCCGTAGCGGGGGGGGAAATGAGCAGTTCTTC.

The V gene is TRBV30, the J gene TRBJ1-6; 10 bases match TRBD1. The junction had 1 base not matched to a gene; V was cut back by 3 bases and J by 8 bases. The length of the CDR3 is 13 residues. CDR1 and CDR2 from the germline V gene are GTSNPN and SVGIG (reference sequence). The CDR3 sequence is CAWRDRGDSPLHF. CDR3 DNA: TGTGCCTGGAGGGACAGGGGGGATTCACCCCTCCACTTT.

This clone turned up a few times. The rearrangement uses TRBV5-4 and TRBJ1-1; the D gene is possibly TRBD1 (6 bases). The ends were cut back, 0 bases at V and 0 bases at J, with 12 bases in the middle. The CDR3 is made up of 16 amino acids. Germline V gene data show CDR1 as SGHNT and CDR2 as YYREEE (reference sequence). CDR3 amino acids: CASSLGAGAMNTEAFF. The CDR3 bases are TGTGCCAGCAGCTTGGGGGCAGGGGCGATGAACACTGAAGCTTTCTTT.

The V gene is TRBV11-1, the J gene TRBJ1-5; 9 bases match TRBD1. Germline values: CDR1 SGHAT, CDR2 FQDESV (reference sequence). V shed 5 bases, J shed 7 bases, and the junction held 9 bases outside the gene matches. This CDR3 comprises 15 residues. As DNA, the CDR3 is TGTGCCAGCAGCCCCGGGACAGGGATCAACCAGCCCCAGCATTTT. The encoded protein is CASSPGTGINQPQHF.

CDR3 sequence (DNA): TGCAGCGTTGGGGAGGCCTATGGCTACACCTTC. Residues: CSVGEAYGYTF. The chain carries TRBV29-1 and TRBJ1-2, with D unclear. The CDR3 spans 11 residues. V was trimmed by 4 bases and J by 4 bases, leaving 7 bases between them. From germline, CDR1 is SQVTM and CDR2 ANQGSEA.

The V call is TRBV10-2, the J call TRBJ2-1; no clear D. V gave up 0 bases and J gave up 0 bases, with 6 bases separating them. Germline-derived CDR1 and CDR2 are WSHSY and SAAADI. The CDR3 is made up of 15 amino acids. The CDR3 region has the DNA TGCGCCAGCAGTGAGTCTGCGTTCTCCTACAATGAGCAGTTCTTC. It encodes CASSESAFSYNEQFF.

This chain links TRBV6-5 with TRBJ1-2; TRBD1 aligns across 8 bases. V lost 4 bases and J lost 6; bases outside the gene matches: 7. Germline CDR1 MNHEY, CDR2 SVGAGI. This CDR3 comprises 14 residues. CDR3 loop: CASSSAGGRNGYTF. CDR3 DNA: TGTGCCAGCAGTTCAGCAGGGGGCCGAAATGGCTACACCTTC.

The rearrangement joins TRBV2 to TRBJ2-5, with 9 positions matching TRBD2. V shed 1 base and J 5 bases; nucleotides not matched to a gene: 5. The germline CDR1 and CDR2 sequences are SNHLY and FYNNEI. The CDR3 is 15 amino acids. CDR3 coding DNA: TGTGCCAGCAGTGAAGAAAGCGGGAGGCACGAGACCCAGTACTTC. It specifies CASSEESGRHETQYF.

The V gene is TRBV3-1 (or the pseudogene TRBV3-2), the J gene TRBJ1-1; D gene ambiguous. CDR1 LGHDT and CDR2 YNNKEL come from the germline V gene (reference sequence). This CDR3 region has 18 residues. V lost 5 bases and J lost 6, with 28 bases in between. The CDR3 nucleotides read TGTGCCAGCAGCGCGCCTCAGTCCCCCGTGACGTTCAGGCCTGAAGCTTTCTTT. This codes for CASSAPQSPVTFRPEAFF.

V is TRBV19 and J is TRBJ1-6; 8 bases agree with TRBD1. The CDR3 is made up of 15 amino acids. CDR1 LNHDA and CDR2 SQIVND come from the germline V gene (reference sequence). Trimming removed 2 bases from V and 13 bases from J; junction bases left unmatched: 10. The CDR3 spells CASSISYTGGGPLHF. In DNA, the CDR3 is TGTGCCAGTAGTATAAGTTATACAGGGGGAGGCCCCCTCCACTTT.

V is TRBV19 and J is TRBJ2-1; TRBD2 agrees at 10 bases. Germline assignment: CDR1 LNHDA and CDR2 SQIVND (reference sequence). The CDR3 runs to 14 residues. Unmatched junction bases numbered 6, after V lost 5 bases and J lost 8 bases. The CDR3 DNA reads TGTGCCAGTAGTCGAGCGGGAGGGGACGATGAGCAGTTCTTC. This translates into CASSRAGGDDEQFF.

The chain combines TRBV7-2 with TRBJ2-3, with 9 bases lining up with TRBD2. The CDR3 consists of 17 residues. V shed 7 bases and J 5 bases; nucleotides not matched to a gene: 16. Germline V CDR1 and CDR2: SGHTA, FQGNSA. The CDR3 protein is CASISGGSGRWEDTQYF. The DNA of the CDR3 is TGTGCCAGCATCTCGGGGGGAAGCGGGAGGTGGGAAGATACGCAGTATTTT.

The V gene is TRBV10-3, the J gene TRBJ1-2; D remains ambiguous. Germline CDR1 reads ENHRY; CDR2 reads SYGVKD. With 0 bases removed from V and 4 bases from J, the gap between germline ends came to 6 bases. The CDR3 is 13 amino acids. As DNA, the CDR3 is TGTGCCATCAGTGAGTCGTCAGTCTATGGCTACACCTTC. Its protein is CAISESSVYGYTF.

The chain is built from TRBV11-3 and TRBJ2-1; 10 nucleotides line up with TRBD2. The CDR3 runs 16 residues. The V gene's germline CDR1 is SGHNT and CDR2 YENEEA. With 0 bases clipped from V and 6 bases from J, the junction kept 5 bases outside the gene matches. CDR3 in amino acids: CASSLDPSGSLNEQFF. In DNA form, the CDR3 reads TGTGCCAGCAGCTTAGACCCTAGCGGGAGCCTCAATGAGCAGTTCTTC. Drawing the rest from reference TRBV11-3 and TRBJ2-1, the complete variable domain is EAGVVQSPRYKIIEKKQPVAFWCNPISGHNTLYWYLQNLGQGPELLIRYENEEAVDDSQLPKDRFSAERLKGVDSTLKIQPAELGDSAVYLCASSLDPSGSLNEQFFGPGTRLTVL.